The 23 T cell receptor beta chains given below trace back to one sample, sequenced in a study of technical replicates of blood from several donors. Measured with immunoSEQ multiplex PCR; TCRdb has only the in-frame clones, and not every one. This sample has 65,000 to 80,000 clones, with over 95% found just once. The source material was T cells isolated from PBMCs. The source is a human donor in good health.

Only one count was recorded for this clone. The chain uses TRBV7-9 and TRBJ2-7; no clear D. V lost 0 bases and J lost 3, with 6 bases in between. This CDR3 is 13 amino acids long. Germline V lookup: CDR1 SEHNR, CDR2 FQNEAQ (reference sequence). The CDR3 reads CASSLASSYEQYF. In DNA, the CDR3 is TGTGCCAGCAGCTTAGCTAGTAGCTACGAGCAGTACTTC.

This chain connects TRBV5-6 to TRBJ1-5; D uncertain. Germline CDR1 reads SGHDT; CDR2 reads YYEEEE. The V end was cut by 4 bases, the J end by 7 bases, with 9 bases between. The CDR3 covers 12 residues. The CDR3 here is CASSPLSQPQHF. DNA of the CDR3: TGTGCCAGCAGCCCTCTAAGCCAGCCCCAGCATTTT.

The J gene is TRBJ2-2, the V gene TRBV7-2, with TRBD2 as a possible D gene (6 bases). The V and J ends lost 5 bases and 0 bases respectively, with 13 bases between them. The CDR3 is 16 residues long. Per germline, CDR1 SGHTA and CDR2 FQGNSA. CDR3 sequence: CASSILTSPNTGELFF. The CDR3 DNA reads as TGTGCCAGCAGCATCCTGACTAGTCCGAACACCGGGGAGCTGTTTTTT.

The chain is built from TRBV15 and TRBJ2-5, with D unclear. CDR1 and CDR2 from the germline V gene are LNHNV and YYDKDF (reference sequence). The CDR3 totals 14 residues. Deletions cut 3 bases from V and 2 bases from J, with 10 bases between. The DNA of the CDR3 is TGTGCCACCAGCAGTCGTTACGGGCAAGAGACCCAGTACTTC. Its translation: CATSSRYGQETQYF. Full variable domain (outside the CDR3, taken from reference TRBV15 and TRBJ2-5): DAMVIQNPRYQVTQFGKPVTLSCSQTLNHNVMYWYQQKSSQAPKLLFHYYDKDFNNEADTPDNFQSRRPNTSFCFLDIRSPGLGDTAMYLCATSSRYGQETQYFGPGTRLLVL.

The V call is TRBV5-6, the J call TRBJ2-7; D not resolved. This CDR3 is 15 amino acids long. CDR1 SGHDT and CDR2 YYEEEE come from the germline V gene. The ends were cut back, 1 base at V and 4 bases at J, with 15 bases in the middle. CDR3 DNA sequence: TGTGCCAGCAGCTTGACCCGGTATTTAATATACGAGCAGTACTTC. The encoded protein is CASSLTRYLIYEQYF.

This rearrangement joins TRBV25-1 to TRBJ2-5; 7 bases line up with TRBD2. The CDR3 length is 13 residues. The ends lost 3 bases at V and 2 bases at J; junction bases unmatched: 0. Germline CDR1 MGHDK, CDR2 SYGVNS. CDR3 coding DNA: TGTGCCAGCAGTGAGGGACTACAAGAGACCCAGTACTTC. Its protein product is CASSEGLQETQYF.

The V and J genes are TRBV20-1 and TRBJ2-1; D ambiguous. Germline V lookup: CDR1 DFQATT, CDR2 SNEGSKA (reference sequence). The CDR3 runs to 11 residues. V was pared by 0 bases and J by 11 bases, with 8 bases between. The CDR3 DNA reads TGCAGTGCTAGAGAGCCACTACAGCAGTTCTTC. This gives the protein CSAREPLQQFF.

This clone was detected once. V usage is TRBV4-3 and J usage is TRBJ2-6, with TRBD1 as a possible D gene (5 bases). The CDR3 runs 17 residues. The ends were cut back, 1 base at V and 3 bases at J, with 13 bases in the middle. CDR1 is LGHNA and CDR2 is YSLEER in the germline V gene. As DNA, the CDR3 is TGCGCCAGCAGCCAAGCTTCAGGGTTTGTTGGGGCCAACGTCCTGACTTTC. Protein product: CASSQASGFVGANVLTF.

The rearrangement uses TRBV5-4 and TRBJ2-1; TRBD2 matches 10 bases. Germline CDR1 reads SGHNT; CDR2 reads YYREEE (reference sequence). Trimming took 4 bases from V and 7 from J; bases not matched to a gene: 8. The CDR3 spans 15 residues. The CDR3 reads CASSADGLAENEQFF. The CDR3 DNA reads as TGTGCCAGCAGCGCCGACGGACTAGCGGAGAATGAGCAGTTCTTC.

The genes are TRBV28 and TRBJ2-1; 10 bases line up with TRBD2. Germline trimming cut 4 bases from V and 6 bases from J; bases unmatched to any gene: 6. Germline CDR1 is MDHEN and CDR2 is SYDVKM. There are 15 residues in the CDR3. The CDR3 DNA reads TGTGCCAGCAGTTCCCCTAGCGGGGGAGGCAATGAGCAGTTCTTC. Its translation is CASSSPSGGGNEQFF.

The chain has TRBV11-3 and TRBJ2-1; a weak D match, TRBD2 (5 bases). The ends were cut back, 5 bases at V and 12 bases at J, with 14 bases in the middle. CDR3 length: 12 residues. Germline lookup yields CDR1 SGHNT and CDR2 YENEEA. The CDR3 DNA is TGTGCCAGCAGCCAGACTAATGGCGGGCAGTTCTTC. This translates into CASSQTNGGQFF.

The CDR3 reads CASSLAGSETQYF. As DNA, the CDR3 is TGTGCCAGCAGCTTGGCGGGAAGCGAGACCCAGTACTTC. The chain combines TRBV5-4 with TRBJ2-5; D may be TRBD2 (5 bases). CDR1 is SGHNT and CDR2 is YYREEE in the germline V gene (reference sequence). The V end was cut by 0 bases, the J end by 5 bases, with 8 bases between. This CDR3 contains 13 residues.

The CDR3, as DNA: TGTGCCAGCAGCCCCAGACAGGGGGCTGAAGCTTTCTTT. Translating gives CASSPRQGAEAFF. V is TRBV7-9 and J is TRBJ1-1, with 9 bases matching TRBD1. Germline CDR1 and CDR2: SEHNR and FQNEAQ (reference sequence). This CDR3 is built from 13 residues. V shed 5 bases and J 6 bases; nucleotides not matched to a gene: 4.

The chain employs TRBV19 and TRBJ1-1; 8 bases agree with TRBD1. CDR3 length: 16 residues. Germline V gene sequence: CDR1 LNHDA, CDR2 SQIVND (reference sequence). The J segment lost 5 bases and the V segment lost 1 base, leaving 9 bases of the junction unmatched. CDR3 amino acids: CASSIVGTGGGTEAFF. DNA of the CDR3: TGTGCCAGTAGTATAGTAGGGACAGGAGGAGGGACTGAAGCTTTCTTT.

The CDR3 DNA sequence: TGCGCCAGCAGCCTACAGGGCACCTTATACGAGCAGTACTTC. It is translated as CASSLQGTLYEQYF. This rearrangement joins TRBV4-1 to TRBJ2-7; D possibly corresponds to TRBD1 (6 bases). Germline values: CDR1 MGHRA, CDR2 YSYEKL. V gave up 4 bases and J gave up 4 bases, with 14 bases separating them. CDR3 length: 14 residues.

The gene calls are TRBV7-2 and TRBJ2-7; no clear D. Germline assignment: CDR1 SGHTA and CDR2 FQGNSA. Trimming shortened V by 4 bases and J by 1 base, and 5 bases separated the two germline ends. The CDR3 is 12 amino acids. Here the CDR3 DNA reads TGTGCCAGCAGCTACACATCCTACGAGCAGTACTTC. Translating it yields CASSYTSYEQYF.

This rearrangement joins TRBV2 to TRBJ2-7; 11 bases are a match to TRBD2. This CDR3 has 17 amino acids. The V segment lost 2 bases and the J segment 3 bases; nucleotides outside the gene matches: 9. Germline V gene sequence: CDR1 SNHLY, CDR2 FYNNEI. The CDR3: CASSEPGTSGGYYEQYF. For the CDR3, the DNA is TGTGCCAGCAGTGAACCGGGGACTAGCGGCGGATACTACGAGCAGTACTTC.

J is TRBJ2-1 and V is TRBV27; 8 nucleotides agree with TRBD2. The V gene's germline CDR1 is MNHEY and CDR2 SMNVEV (reference sequence). The ends lost 5 bases at V and 6 bases at J; junction bases unmatched: 9. The CDR3 is 15 residues long. The CDR3, as DNA: TGTGCCAGCAGTCTCCCGGGAGGGAGGGGCAATGAGCAGTTCTTC. This sequence encodes CASSLPGGRGNEQFF.

The chain combines TRBV19 with TRBJ2-1; 7 positions match TRBD2. In germline, CDR1 is LNHDA, CDR2 SQIVND (reference sequence). Unmatched junction bases numbered 3, after V lost 3 bases and J lost 4 bases. The CDR3 runs to 14 residues. The CDR3 sequence: CASSILAGYNEQFF. For the CDR3, the DNA is TGTGCCAGTAGTATTTTAGCGGGTTACAATGAGCAGTTCTTC.

V is TRBV5-4 and J is TRBJ2-2; D is unresolved. This CDR3 has 16 amino acids. Trimming stripped 5 bases from V and 1 base from J, with 15 bases between. From germline, CDR1 is SGHNT and CDR2 YYREEE (reference sequence). CDR3 DNA sequence: TGTGCCAGCAGAAGCTGGTTTTCGAAGAACACCGGGGAGCTGTTTTTT. This sequence encodes CASRSWFSKNTGELFF.

V is TRBV4-1 and J is TRBJ1-1; no definite D call. The CDR3 spans 13 residues. Trimming left V 4 bases short and J 3 bases short, with 9 bases between. From germline, CDR1 is MGHRA and CDR2 YSYEKL. Here the CDR3 DNA reads TGCGCCAGCAGCCTCTCGGAGGACACTGAAGCTTTCTTT. Translation gives CASSLSEDTEAFF.

CDR3 DNA sequence: TGTGCCAGCAGGACTACCTCAGATACGCAGTATTTT. Translated: CASRTTSDTQYF. The J gene is TRBJ2-3, the V gene TRBV6-5; the D gene is possibly TRBD2 (5 bases). The CDR3 is 12 amino acids. Trimming pared 6 bases from V and 4 bases from J, leaving 8 bases between. Germline lookup yields CDR1 MNHEY and CDR2 SVGAGI.

The chain has TRBV6-4 and TRBJ1-4, with unresolved D. Germline V gene lookup returns CDR1 MRHNA and CDR2 SNTAGT. The CDR3 loop spans 13 amino acids. V lost 2 bases to trimming and J lost 8 bases, with 9 bases between them. For the CDR3, the DNA is TGTGCCAGCAGTGACAGGGAGGGCGAAAAACTGTTTTTT. Translating it yields CASSDREGEKLFF.